The sequence of this TCR beta chain was determined in a study of blood T cell repertoires in COVID-19. Losses at the gene ends were 5 bases for V and 7 bases for J; bases not matched to a gene: 5. Germline values: CDR1 GTSNPN, CDR2 SVGIG (reference sequence). The CDR3 spans 13 residues. Per the original data handling: It was from reference gene primer amplification that nucleated cell counts were estimated. This table comes from immunoSEQ multiplex PCR, and its TCRdb copy is limited to in-frame clones, with some not included. The DNA gave D and trimming, while V, J and clone size come from that table. Among 60,000 to 75,000 clones, about 88% were seen once, and the ten largest hold roughly 1.4%.

The chain employs TRBV30 and TRBJ1-6; 7 bases fit TRBD1. Sample: peripheral blood. The receptor's source is a human donor in a cohort sampled during active COVID-19. CDR3: CAWDRVGNSPLHF. The CDR3 DNA sequence: TGTGCCTGGGACAGGGTAGGAAATTCACCCCTCCACTTT.